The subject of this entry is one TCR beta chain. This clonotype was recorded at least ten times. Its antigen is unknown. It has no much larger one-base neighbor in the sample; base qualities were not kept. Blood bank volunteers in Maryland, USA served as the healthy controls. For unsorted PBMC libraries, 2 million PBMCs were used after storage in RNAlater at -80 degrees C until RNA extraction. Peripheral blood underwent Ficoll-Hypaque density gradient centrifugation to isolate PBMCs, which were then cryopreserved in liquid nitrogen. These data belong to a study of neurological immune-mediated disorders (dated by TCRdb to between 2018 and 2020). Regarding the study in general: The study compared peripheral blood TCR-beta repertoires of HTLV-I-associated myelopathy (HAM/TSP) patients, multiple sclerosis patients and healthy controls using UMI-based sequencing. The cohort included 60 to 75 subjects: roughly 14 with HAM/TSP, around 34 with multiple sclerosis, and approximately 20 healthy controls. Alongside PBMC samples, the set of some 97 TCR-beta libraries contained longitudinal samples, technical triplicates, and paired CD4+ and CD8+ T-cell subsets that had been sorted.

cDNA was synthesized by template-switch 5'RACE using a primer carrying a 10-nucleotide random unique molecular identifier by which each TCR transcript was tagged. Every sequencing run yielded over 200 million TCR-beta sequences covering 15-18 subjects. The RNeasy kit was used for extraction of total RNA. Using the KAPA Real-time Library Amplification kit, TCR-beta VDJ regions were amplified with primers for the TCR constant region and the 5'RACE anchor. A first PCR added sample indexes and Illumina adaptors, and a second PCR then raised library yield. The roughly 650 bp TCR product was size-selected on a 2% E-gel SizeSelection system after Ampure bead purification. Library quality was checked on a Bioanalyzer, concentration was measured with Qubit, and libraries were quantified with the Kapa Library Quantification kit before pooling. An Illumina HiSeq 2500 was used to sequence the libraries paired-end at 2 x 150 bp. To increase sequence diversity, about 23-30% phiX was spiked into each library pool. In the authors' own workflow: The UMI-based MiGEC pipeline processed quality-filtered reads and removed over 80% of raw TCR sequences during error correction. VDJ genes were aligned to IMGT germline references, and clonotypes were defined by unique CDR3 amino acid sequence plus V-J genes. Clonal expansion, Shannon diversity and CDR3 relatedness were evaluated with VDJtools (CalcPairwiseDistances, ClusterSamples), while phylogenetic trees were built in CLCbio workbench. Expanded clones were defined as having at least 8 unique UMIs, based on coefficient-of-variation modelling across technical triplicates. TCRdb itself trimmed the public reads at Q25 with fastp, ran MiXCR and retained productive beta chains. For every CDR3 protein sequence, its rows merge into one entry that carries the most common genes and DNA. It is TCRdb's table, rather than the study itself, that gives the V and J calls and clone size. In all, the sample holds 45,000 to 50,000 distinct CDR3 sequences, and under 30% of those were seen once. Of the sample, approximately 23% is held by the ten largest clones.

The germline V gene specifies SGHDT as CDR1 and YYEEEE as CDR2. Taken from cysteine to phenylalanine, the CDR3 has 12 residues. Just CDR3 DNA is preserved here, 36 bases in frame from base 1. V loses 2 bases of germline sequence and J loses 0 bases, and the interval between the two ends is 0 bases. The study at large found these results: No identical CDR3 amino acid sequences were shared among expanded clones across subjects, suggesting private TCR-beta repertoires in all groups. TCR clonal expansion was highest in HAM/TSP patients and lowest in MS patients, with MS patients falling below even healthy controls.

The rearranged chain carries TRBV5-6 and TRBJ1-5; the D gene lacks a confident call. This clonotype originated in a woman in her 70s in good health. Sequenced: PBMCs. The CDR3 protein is CASSFSNQPQHF. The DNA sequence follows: TGTGCCAGCAGCTTTAGCAATCAGCCCCAGCATTTT.